This TCR beta chain was sequenced in a study of CD8 T cells in ankylosing spondylitis listed by TCRdb under 2017. Some background on the complete study: T cell receptor beta repertoires were profiled in healthy donors and ankylosing spondylitis patients so that disease-linked TCR variants could be found. Peripheral blood was sampled, and synovial fluid was additionally collected from ankylosing spondylitis patients. In total, the full study cohort was made up of some 100 healthy donors and about two dozen ankylosing spondylitis patients. General conclusions and limits of the study: The disease-linked clones had a CD8+ phenotype and were found at relatively low frequencies in peripheral blood. Blood from ankylosing spondylitis patients appeared to be characterized by a TCR beta motif composed of several highly homologous amino acid variants. The disease-linked clones were reported to be significantly enriched in matched synovial fluid samples from ankylosing spondylitis patients. Some motif variants had previously been reported in the synovial fluid and blood of reactive arthritis patients, which suggests shared mechanisms of disease initiation.

The listed sequencing device is Illumina HiSeq 2500. TCR beta libraries were prepared by quantitative 5'-RACE with molecular barcodes. Per the original workflow: To identify disease-linked TCR variants, a new computational method was used, one built on a probabilistic model of VDJ rearrangement. TCRdb reprocessing: public reads trimmed at Q25 with fastp, clones called with MiXCR, in-frame beta chains kept. Rows are unified per CDR3 protein, each entry keeping the most common DNA and genes. The V and J calls and clone size are TCRdb's, not the authors'. The sample has some 220,000 distinct CDR3 sequences on record, roughly 8.2% of them singletons. The leading ten clones occupy about 5% of the sample. Concerning this clonotype itself: No antigen is known for it. No base-level quality is on record; no much larger clone is a single base apart.

The cysteine opens and the phenylalanine closes a CDR3 of 12 amino acids. Only CDR3 DNA is held: 36 bases, read in frame from base 1. From a lookup of the germline V gene, CDR1 and CDR2 are KGHSH and LQKENI. The V end gives up 3 bases and the J end 11 bases, leaving 6 bases in the junction not matched to a gene. The rearranged segments are TRBV18 and TRBJ1-1, with 7 bases in between that match TRBD1. What was sequenced was blood, either unsorted or a sorted T cell fraction (not recorded which). The sequence derives from a female donor with ankylosing spondylitis or in good health (not recorded which). The CDR3 region: CASSPTDRMAFF. Here is the DNA: TGTGCCAGCTCACCGACGGACAGGATGGCTTTCTTT.